This is a list of T cell receptor beta chains from one sample in a study of blood T cell dynamics during melanoma immunotherapy. This table comes from immunoSEQ multiplex PCR, and its TCRdb copy is limited to in-frame clones, with some not included. The sample includes about 8,500 clones, roughly 86% of them seen just once. Sample: blood, taken from a patient treated with checkpoint blockade. These receptors were taken from a human donor with melanoma. CDR3s include the opening cysteine and the closing phenylalanine or tryptophan. The D gene is left open where the match is weak. Clone size, where shown, is once, few, many, or a class for clones that have expanded.

abundance: few; j_gene: TRBJ2-7; d_gene: -; v_gene: TRBV4-1; CDR3nt: TGCGCCAGCAGCCAAGTTCCCGCGGGAACCTACGAGCAGTACTTC; CDR3aa: CASSQVPAGTYEQYF
abundance: -; j_gene: TRBJ1-1; d_gene: -; v_gene: TRBV6-5; CDR3nt: TGTGCCAGCAGTCGCGACTGGAATCGTGAGGCTTTCTTT; CDR3aa: CASSRDWNREAFF
abundance: once; j_gene: TRBJ2-3; d_gene: -; v_gene: TRBV7-6; CDR3nt: TGTGCCAGCAGCTTAGGGGGGCTAGCGGCTATAGGACCAGATACGCAGTATTTT; CDR3aa: CASSLGGLAAIGPDTQYF
abundance: few; j_gene: TRBJ1-5; d_gene: -; v_gene: TRBV15; CDR3nt: TGTGCCACCAGCAGAGATCTCGTGGAAGGTCAGCCCCAGCATTTT; CDR3aa: CATSRDLVEGQPQHF
abundance: -; j_gene: TRBJ2-4; d_gene: TRBD2; v_gene: TRBV28; CDR3nt: TGTGCCAGCAGTCCATCCGGGGGAGGGGCGGCCAAAAACATTCAGTACTTC; CDR3aa: CASSPSGGGAAKNIQYF
abundance: once; j_gene: TRBJ2-2; d_gene: -; v_gene: TRBV4-1; CDR3nt: TGCGCCAGCAGCCAAGGTGGGGTCCTGAACACCGGGGAGCTGTTTTTT; CDR3aa: CASSQGGVLNTGELFF
abundance: -; j_gene: TRBJ1-3; d_gene: -; v_gene: TRBV6-1; CDR3nt: TGTGCCAGCAGTCTCTCATCTGGAAACACCATATATTTT; CDR3aa: CASSLSSGNTIYF
abundance: -; j_gene: TRBJ1-6; d_gene: -; v_gene: TRBV30; CDR3nt: TGTGCCTGGAGTGTAACGAGCTCACCCCTCCACTTT; CDR3aa: CAWSVTSSPLHF
abundance: few; j_gene: TRBJ1-5; d_gene: -; v_gene: TRBV5-1; CDR3nt: TGCGCCAGCAGCCCGGACAGTCCGTCCAATCAGCCCCAGCATTTT; CDR3aa: CASSPDSPSNQPQHF
abundance: -; j_gene: TRBJ2-7; d_gene: -; v_gene: TRBV18; CDR3nt: TGTGCCAGCTCACCAGCAGGGCCGTCCTACGAGCAGTACTTC; CDR3aa: CASSPAGPSYEQYF
abundance: -; j_gene: TRBJ1-1; d_gene: -; v_gene: TRBV6-5; CDR3nt: TGTGCCAGCAGAAAACAGGGCTTGGCTGAAGCTTTCTTT; CDR3aa: CASRKQGLAEAFF
abundance: -; j_gene: TRBJ1-4; d_gene: -; v_gene: TRBV2; CDR3nt: TGTGCCAGCAGTGAAGGGGGACAACGGGAAAAACTGTTTTTT; CDR3aa: CASSEGGQREKLFF
abundance: -; j_gene: TRBJ1-5; d_gene: -; v_gene: TRBV7-3; CDR3nt: TGTGCCAGCAGCTTATTATTGGGAGTAGGAAATCAGCCCCAGCATTTT; CDR3aa: CASSLLLGVGNQPQHF
abundance: -; j_gene: TRBJ2-4; d_gene: -; v_gene: TRBV19; CDR3nt: TGTGCGTCGCGGGGGAGGGGCTATTCGGACAGCATTCAGTACTTC; CDR3aa: CASRGRGYSDSIQYF
abundance: -; j_gene: TRBJ1-6; d_gene: -; v_gene: TRBV5-4; CDR3nt: TGTGCCAGCAGCCAAGGGGGTAGTCAGGGGAACTCACCCCTCCACTTT; CDR3aa: CASSQGGSQGNSPLHF
abundance: -; j_gene: TRBJ2-7; d_gene: -; v_gene: TRBV11-2; CDR3nt: TGTGCCAGCAGCTTAGCATTCGCCTCCTACGAGCAGTACTTC; CDR3aa: CASSLAFASYEQYF
abundance: -; j_gene: TRBJ2-5; d_gene: TRBD1; v_gene: TRBV5-1; CDR3nt: TGCGCCAGTCAGATGACAGGGGGATTAGAGACCCAGTACTTC; CDR3aa: CASQMTGGLETQYF
abundance: -; j_gene: TRBJ2-5; d_gene: TRBD2; v_gene: TRBV2; CDR3nt: TGTGCCAGCAGTACCCTACTAGCGGGAGGAGAGACCCAGTACTTC; CDR3aa: CASSTLLAGGETQYF
abundance: -; j_gene: TRBJ2-3; d_gene: -; v_gene: TRBV5-1; CDR3nt: TGCGCCAGCAGCTTGGGTTCAATTATAGGGACAGATACGCAGTATTTT; CDR3aa: CASSLGSIIGTDTQYF
abundance: -; j_gene: TRBJ2-5; d_gene: -; v_gene: TRBV7-8; CDR3nt: TGTGCCAGCAGCTTAGCCGGGAGTACCCGGGAGACCCAGTACTTC; CDR3aa: CASSLAGSTRETQYF
abundance: -; j_gene: TRBJ1-3; d_gene: TRBD1; v_gene: TRBV28; CDR3nt: TGTGCCAGCAGTCACAGGACAGGGCGATCTGGAAACACCATATATTTT; CDR3aa: CASSHRTGRSGNTIYF
abundance: -; j_gene: TRBJ1-1; d_gene: -; v_gene: TRBV19; CDR3nt: TGTGCCAGTAAGAGACCCAGGGACACTGAAGCTTTCTTT; CDR3aa: CASKRPRDTEAFF
abundance: -; j_gene: TRBJ1-1; d_gene: TRBD1; v_gene: TRBV13; CDR3nt: TGTGCCAGCAGCTTAGACCGGACAGGGGGCGTGTTGGGCACTGAAGCTTTCTTT; CDR3aa: CASSLDRTGGVLGTEAFF
abundance: -; j_gene: TRBJ1-5; d_gene: -; v_gene: TRBV6-1; CDR3nt: TGTGCCAGCAGTCTACGGGGGGGTCAGCCCCAGCATTTT; CDR3aa: CASSLRGGQPQHF
abundance: -; j_gene: TRBJ1-6; d_gene: TRBD1; v_gene: TRBV6-6; CDR3nt: TGTGCCAGCAGTCTTACAGGGGAGGAGGGTAATTCACCCCTCCACTTT; CDR3aa: CASSLTGEEGNSPLHF
abundance: few; j_gene: TRBJ2-7; d_gene: TRBD1; v_gene: TRBV18; CDR3nt: TGTGCCAGCTCACCACGCTCAGGGGGCCAAAACTCCGAGCAGTACTTC; CDR3aa: CASSPRSGGQNSEQYF
abundance: -; j_gene: TRBJ1-2; d_gene: -; v_gene: TRBV5-1; CDR3nt: TGCGCCAGCAGCTTACCCGGACAGCCAGGAGGCTACACCTTC; CDR3aa: CASSLPGQPGGYTF
abundance: -; j_gene: TRBJ2-2; d_gene: -; v_gene: TRBV28; CDR3nt: TGTGCCAGCACTGTCTTCGGGGAGAACACCGGGGAGCTGTTTTTT; CDR3aa: CASTVFGENTGELFF
abundance: -; j_gene: TRBJ2-5; d_gene: -; v_gene: TRBV11-2; CDR3nt: TGTGCCAGCAGCGGAGGTGGGCTCCTAGCAGAGACCCAGTACTTC; CDR3aa: CASSGGGLLAETQYF
abundance: -; j_gene: TRBJ1-2; d_gene: TRBD1; v_gene: TRBV5-1; CDR3nt: TGCGCCAGCAGCTATGGGGGGACAGGAGACGGCTACACCTTC; CDR3aa: CASSYGGTGDGYTF
abundance: -; j_gene: TRBJ2-5; d_gene: TRBD2; v_gene: TRBV14; CDR3nt: TGTGCCAGCAGCCAACAAGCGGGGGCGGGGGAGACCCAGTACTTC; CDR3aa: CASSQQAGAGETQYF
abundance: -; j_gene: TRBJ2-1; d_gene: -; v_gene: TRBV11-1; CDR3nt: TGTGCCAGCGGAACTCAGGAGCAGTTCTTC; CDR3aa: CASGTQEQFF
abundance: -; j_gene: TRBJ2-7; d_gene: -; v_gene: TRBV5-6; CDR3nt: TGTGCCAGCAGCTTGGCAGTCACCTACGAGCAGTACTTC; CDR3aa: CASSLAVTYEQYF
abundance: -; j_gene: TRBJ2-7; d_gene: -; v_gene: TRBV4-3; CDR3nt: TGCGCCAGCAGCCAAGATCGGGCTAGCGCCTACGAGCAGTACTTC; CDR3aa: CASSQDRASAYEQYF
abundance: -; j_gene: TRBJ2-1; d_gene: TRBD2; v_gene: TRBV19; CDR3nt: TGTGCCAGTAGCCCCATTGGCGGGGGGGCCTTTTTTCGGAATGAGCAGTTCTTC; CDR3aa: CASSPIGGGAFFRNEQFF
abundance: -; j_gene: TRBJ2-3; d_gene: -; v_gene: TRBV19; CDR3nt: TGTGCCAGTAGTATTGACCCAAGGGCGGAGGATACGCAGTATTTT; CDR3aa: CASSIDPRAEDTQYF
abundance: few; j_gene: TRBJ1-5; d_gene: -; v_gene: TRBV18; CDR3nt: TGTGCCAGCTCACCAAGCAGCAATCAGCCCCAGCATTTT; CDR3aa: CASSPSSNQPQHF
abundance: -; j_gene: TRBJ2-3; d_gene: TRBD2; v_gene: TRBV11-3; CDR3nt: TGTGCCAGCAGCTCCCAAGCGGGGGGGATCCCAGATACGCAGTATTTT; CDR3aa: CASSSQAGGIPDTQYF
abundance: -; j_gene: TRBJ2-5; d_gene: -; v_gene: TRBV5-1; CDR3nt: TGCGCCAGCAGCTTGGTGGCGGGCAACCAAGAGACCCAGTACTTC; CDR3aa: CASSLVAGNQETQYF
abundance: once; j_gene: TRBJ2-2; d_gene: TRBD1; v_gene: TRBV10-3; CDR3nt: TGTGCCATCAGTGGCGGGACAGGGAGGAACACCGGGGAGCTGTTTTTT; CDR3aa: CAISGGTGRNTGELFF
abundance: -; j_gene: TRBJ2-6; d_gene: -; v_gene: TRBV27; CDR3nt: TGTGCCAGCAGTCTCGGTTCCCTCTTCTCGGGGGCCAACGTCCTGACTTTC; CDR3aa: CASSLGSLFSGANVLTF
abundance: -; j_gene: TRBJ1-1; d_gene: -; v_gene: TRBV5-6; CDR3nt: TGTGCCAGCAGCTTGCTTGATGAAGCTTTCTTT; CDR3aa: CASSLLDEAFF